This T cell receptor beta chain is drawn from a study of cytomegalovirus exposure and HLA in healthy donors. The assay was immunoSEQ multiplex PCR, and TCRdb's table has in-frame clones only and misses some. The profile shows 200,000 or so clones, 75% to 90% of them singletons. The donors were members of the validation cohort, which comprised about 120 subjects and was separate from the first cohort of 666 subjects. CDR1 and CDR2 (germline): LNHNV, YYDKDF (reference sequence). This CDR3 is 19 amino acids long. Trimming removed 0 bases from V and 1 base from J; junction bases left unmatched: 10. Only one count was recorded for this clone. Its cognate antigen is unknown. The study, taken as a whole, reports: Cytomegalovirus status, reportedly, was diagnosed with high specificity and sensitivity by the classifier.

The V call is TRBV15, the J call TRBJ2-5, with 11 bases identical to TRBD2. This sequence was found in a man younger than 30 in good health and CMV-seropositive. Sample: PBMCs. The CDR3 spells CATSRDKGLAAAVQETQYF. CDR3 nucleotides: TGTGCCACCAGCAGAGATAAGGGACTAGCGGCTGCGGTCCAAGAGACCCAGTACTTC.